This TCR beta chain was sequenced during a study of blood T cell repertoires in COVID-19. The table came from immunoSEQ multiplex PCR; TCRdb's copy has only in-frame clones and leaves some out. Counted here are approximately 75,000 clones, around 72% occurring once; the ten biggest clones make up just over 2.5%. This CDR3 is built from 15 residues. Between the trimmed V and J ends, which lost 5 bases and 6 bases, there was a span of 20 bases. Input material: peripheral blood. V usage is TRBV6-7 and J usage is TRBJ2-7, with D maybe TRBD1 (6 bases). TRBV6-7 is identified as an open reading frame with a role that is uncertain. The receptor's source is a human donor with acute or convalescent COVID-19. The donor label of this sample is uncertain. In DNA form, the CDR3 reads TGTGCCAGCAGTACGACAGGACTCTTAACGGCCGAGCAGTACGTC. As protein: CASSTTGLLTAEQYV.